This T cell receptor (beta chain) originates from a study of identical twins. cDNA carried unique molecular identifiers, and a universal primer site was added by template switching. TCRdb reanalysed the 5' RACE reads using MiXCR and keeps one entry per CDR3 protein. The table has 1.5 million to 2 million distinct CDR3 sequences, less than 40% seen once; the top ten hold 0.25% to 0.3%. Study observations and caveats: Invariant MAIT and iNKT cells are populations that could partly confound zero-insertion analyses. Monozygotic twins shared more out-of-frame TCR alpha than recombination models predicted. Cord blood beta clonotypes present at high abundance carried fewer insertions; no such pattern appeared in memory repertoires.

The CDR3 length is 15 residues. Germline V gene sequence: CDR1 LGHNA, CDR2 YNFKEQ. This clonotype has ten or more counts. Its antigen is as yet unknown. Germline is not matched at one junction end, which may reflect a read error. The receptor's source is a newborn girl in good health. The sequenced material came from cord blood. V gene TRBV4-2 combines with J gene TRBJ2-1, with 10 bases lining up with TRBD2. CDR3 sequence (DNA): TGCGCCAGCAGCCAACTAGCGGGGTCCTACAATGAGCAGTTCTTC. Translated: CASSQLAGSYNEQFF.